Given below is one T cell receptor (beta chain) in context. Produced via immunoSEQ multiplex PCR; TCRdb's table is partial and in-frame only. This table has 200,000 to 250,000 clones, approximately 87% appearing once. Per germline, CDR1 SGHNT and CDR2 YENEEA. Trimming removed 4 bases from V and 3 bases from J; junction bases left unmatched: 3. The CDR3 runs 16 residues. The data were taken from a study of cytomegalovirus exposure and HLA in healthy donors. The chain links TRBV11-3 to TRBJ2-3; 14 nucleotides agree with TRBD2. Sequencing was done on a sample of PBMCs. This TCR came from a young man in good health and CMV-seronegative. Here the CDR3 DNA reads TGTGCCAGCAGCTACGGACTAGCGGGAGGTACAGATACGCAGTATTTT. Protein sequence: CASSYGLAGGTDTQYF.